The 9 T cell receptor beta chains given below trace back to one sample, sequenced in a study of cytomegalovirus exposure and HLA in healthy donors listed by TCRdb under 2017. Library prep was done by the immunoSEQ multiplex PCR assay. What TCRdb holds here is the immuneACCESS table cut down to in-frame rearrangements. Part of the clones is not present; checked against another copy, under half of the missing clones reflect an unresolved V gene, and the others are unexplained. Present in this sample are about 220,000 clones, roughly 83% of which were seen just once. Around 15% of the sample is held by the ten biggest clonotypes. Sample: PBMCs. All receptors come from a woman aged 30 to 39 in good health and CMV-seropositive.

This chain links TRBV29-1 with TRBJ1-1; D is perhaps TRBD1 (5 bases). Trimming stripped 5 bases from V and 8 bases from J, with 12 bases between. Germline V gene lookup returns CDR1 SQVTM and CDR2 ANQGSEA. The CDR3 is 11 amino acids. The CDR3 region is CSVSTGYEAFF. The CDR3 bases are TGCAGCGTTTCCACAGGTTACGAAGCTTTCTTT.

The chain carries TRBV28 and TRBJ2-4; D call uncertain. V dropped 6 bases and J dropped 1 base, with 13 bases sitting between them. This CDR3 spans 15 amino acids. From germline, CDR1 is MDHEN and CDR2 SYDVKM. The CDR3: CASSDAQKAKNIQYF. CDR3 DNA sequence: TGTGCCAGCAGCGACGCTCAGAAGGCCAAAAACATTCAGTACTTC.

The V gene is TRBV4-2, the J gene TRBJ2-1; 8 bases fit TRBD1. V was pared by 0 bases and J by 5 bases, with 15 bases of the junction left unmatched. The germline gives CDR1 LGHNA, CDR2 YNFKEQ. CDR3 length: 19 residues. The CDR3 sequence: CASSQDARAGTGWHNEQFF. The DNA of the CDR3 is TGTGCCAGCAGCCAAGACGCGAGGGCCGGGACAGGCTGGCACAATGAGCAGTTCTTC.

V usage is TRBV6-5 and J usage is TRBJ1-1, with D perhaps TRBD1 (6 bases). This CDR3 has 14 residues. Trimming shortened V by 7 bases and J by 1 base, and 13 bases separated the two germline ends. CDR1 and CDR2 from the germline V gene are MNHEY and SVGAGI. CDR3 nucleotide sequence: TGTGCCAGCAATCATCCGGGACAGAACACTGAAGCTTTCTTT. Its translation is CASNHPGQNTEAFF.

The CDR3: CATGLAERGVTQYF. DNA for the CDR3: TGTGCCACCGGACTAGCGGAGCGAGGTGTGACGCAGTATTTT. The gene calls are TRBV27 and TRBJ2-3; 10 bases fit TRBD2. V was clipped by 10 bases and J by 9 bases; unmatched bases: 13. The CDR3 extends over 14 amino acids. The germline V gene encodes CDR1 MNHEY and CDR2 SMNVEV (reference sequence).

V is TRBV4-2 and J is TRBJ2-7, with TRBD2 matching 7 bases. In germline, CDR1 is LGHNA, CDR2 YNFKEQ. Unmatched junction bases numbered 12, after V lost 4 bases and J lost 6 bases. CDR3 size: 15 residues. CDR3 in amino acids: CASSPRRAGSFEQYF. Written as DNA, the CDR3 is TGTGCCAGCAGCCCACGTAGAGCGGGATCGTTCGAGCAGTACTTC.

The V gene is TRBV10-3, the J gene TRBJ1-2, with D unclear. CDR3 length equals 15 residues. Between the trimmed V and J ends, which lost 4 bases and 6 bases, there was a span of 18 bases. Germline-derived CDR1 and CDR2 are ENHRY and SYGVKD. The CDR3 protein is CAISAVGLKGDGYTF. CDR3 nucleotide sequence: TGTGCCATCAGTGCGGTGGGGTTAAAGGGCGATGGCTACACCTTC.

The chain joins TRBV7-2 to TRBJ1-2, with D possibly TRBD1 on 6 matching bases. Trimming removed 2 bases at V and 4 bases at J, with 14 bases between. There are 15 residues in the CDR3. Germline CDR1 is SGHTA and CDR2 is FQGNSA. CDR3 sequence reads: CASSLWGATSYGYTF. DNA for the CDR3: TGTGCCAGCAGCTTATGGGGGGCGACCTCCTATGGCTACACCTTC.

CDR3 bases: TGTGCCAGCAGTTTAACCGCTAGCTACTACGAGCAGTACTTC. Translation gives CASSLTASYYEQYF. This chain connects TRBV28 to TRBJ2-7; weak D call: TRBD2 (5 bases). The CDR3 sequence is 14 residues long. V lost 2 bases and J lost 3, with 11 bases in between. Germline-derived CDR1 and CDR2 are MDHEN and SYDVKM.